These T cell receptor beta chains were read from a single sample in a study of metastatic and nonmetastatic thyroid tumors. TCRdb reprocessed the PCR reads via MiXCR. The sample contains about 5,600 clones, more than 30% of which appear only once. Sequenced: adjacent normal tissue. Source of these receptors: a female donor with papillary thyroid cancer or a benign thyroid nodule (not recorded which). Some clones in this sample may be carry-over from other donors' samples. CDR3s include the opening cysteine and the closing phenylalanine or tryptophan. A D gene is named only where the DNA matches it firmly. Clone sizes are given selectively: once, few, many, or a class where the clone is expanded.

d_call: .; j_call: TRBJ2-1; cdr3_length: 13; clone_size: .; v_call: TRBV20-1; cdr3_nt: TGCAGTGCTAGAGGACTAGTGGGAAATGAGCAGTTCTTC; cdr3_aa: CSARGLVGNEQFF
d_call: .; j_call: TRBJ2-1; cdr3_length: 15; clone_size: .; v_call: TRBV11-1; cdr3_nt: TGTGCCAGCAGCTTAGTTTTGAGCTCCTACAATGATCAGTTCTTC; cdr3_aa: CASSLVLSSYNDQFF
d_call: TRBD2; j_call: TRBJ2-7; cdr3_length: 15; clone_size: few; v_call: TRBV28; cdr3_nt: TGTGCCAGCAGTTTGGCTAGCGGAGCGCAATACGAGCAGTACTTC; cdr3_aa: CASSLASGAQYEQYF
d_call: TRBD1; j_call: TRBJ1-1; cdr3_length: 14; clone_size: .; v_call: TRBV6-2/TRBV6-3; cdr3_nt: TGTGCCAGCAGTTTCCGGGACAGGGTCACTGAAGCTTTCTTT; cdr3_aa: CASSFRDRVTEAFF
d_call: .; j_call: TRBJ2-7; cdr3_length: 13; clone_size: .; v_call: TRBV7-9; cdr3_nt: TGTGCCAGCAGCGCAACGATCAGGGGCGAGCAGTACTTC; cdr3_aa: CASSATIRGEQYF
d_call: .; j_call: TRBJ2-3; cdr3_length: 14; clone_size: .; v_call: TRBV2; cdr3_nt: TGTGCCAGGGAGAGCTCCCGAGGCGCAGATACGCAGTATTTT; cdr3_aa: CARESSRGADTQYF
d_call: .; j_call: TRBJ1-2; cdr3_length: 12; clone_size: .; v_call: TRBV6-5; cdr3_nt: TGTGCCAGCAGGGACGGGGCAGGTGGCTACACCTTC; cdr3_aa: CASRDGAGGYTF
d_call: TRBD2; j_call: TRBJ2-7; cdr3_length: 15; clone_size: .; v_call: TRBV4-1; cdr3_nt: TGCGCCAGCAGCCAAGTAATAGGGGAGGGCTACGAGCAGTACTTC; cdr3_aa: CASSQVIGEGYEQYF
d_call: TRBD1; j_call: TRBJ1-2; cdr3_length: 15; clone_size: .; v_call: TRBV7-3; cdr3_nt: TGTGCCAGCAGCTTAACAGGGGGCACCGATTTTGGCTACACCTTC; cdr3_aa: CASSLTGGTDFGYTF
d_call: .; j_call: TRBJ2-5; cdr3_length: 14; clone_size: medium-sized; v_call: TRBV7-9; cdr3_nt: TGTGCCAGCAGACCAAACCAGGGGTATGAGACCCAGTACTTC; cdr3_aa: CASRPNQGYETQYF
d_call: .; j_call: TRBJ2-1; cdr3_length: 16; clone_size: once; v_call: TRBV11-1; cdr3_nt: TGTGCCAGCAGCTTAGCCCCGGGAGTTTCCAACAATGAGCAGTTCTTC; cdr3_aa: CASSLAPGVSNNEQFF
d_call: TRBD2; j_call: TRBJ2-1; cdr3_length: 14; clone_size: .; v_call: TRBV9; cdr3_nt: TGTGCCAGCAGCGTAGCCAGCGGGAGGGGTGAGCAGTTCTTC; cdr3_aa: CASSVASGRGEQFF
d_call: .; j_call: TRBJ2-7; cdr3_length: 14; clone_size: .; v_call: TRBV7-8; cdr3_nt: TGTGCCAGCAGCCTCGGGGGAGAAGGCAACGAGCAGTACTTC; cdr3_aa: CASSLGGEGNEQYF
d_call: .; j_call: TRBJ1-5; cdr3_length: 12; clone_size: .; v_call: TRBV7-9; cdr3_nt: TGTGCCAGCAGCTTTGCCTGGGGGCCCCAGCATTTT; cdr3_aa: CASSFAWGPQHF
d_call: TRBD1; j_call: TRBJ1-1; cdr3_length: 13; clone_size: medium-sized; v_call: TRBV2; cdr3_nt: TGTGCCAGCAGATTACAGGGGGGAGGGGGAGCTTTCTTT; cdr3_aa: CASRLQGGGGAFF
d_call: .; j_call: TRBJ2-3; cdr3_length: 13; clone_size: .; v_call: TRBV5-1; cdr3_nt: TGCGCCAGCAGCGGGGAAGGCACAGATACGCAGTATTTT; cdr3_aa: CASSGEGTDTQYF
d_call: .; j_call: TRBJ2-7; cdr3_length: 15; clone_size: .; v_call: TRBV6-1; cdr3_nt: TGTACCAGCAGTGGGGCATCTAATATATTAGACGAGCAGTACTTC; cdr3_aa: CTSSGASNILDEQYF
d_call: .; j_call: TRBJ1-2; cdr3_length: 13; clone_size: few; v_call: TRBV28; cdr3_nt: TGTGCCAGCACCACGGAATCCTTACATGGCTACACCTTC; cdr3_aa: CASTTESLHGYTF
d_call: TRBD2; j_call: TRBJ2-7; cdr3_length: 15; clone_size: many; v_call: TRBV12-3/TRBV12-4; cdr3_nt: TGTGCCAGCAGCCGGACTAGCGGAGCCCCTTACGAGCAGTACTTC; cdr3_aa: CASSRTSGAPYEQYF
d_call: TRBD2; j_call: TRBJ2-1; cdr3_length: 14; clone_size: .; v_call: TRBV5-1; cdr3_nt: TGCGCCAGCAGCCCGATGACTAGCAGCAATGAGCAGTTCTTC; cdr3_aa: CASSPMTSSNEQFF
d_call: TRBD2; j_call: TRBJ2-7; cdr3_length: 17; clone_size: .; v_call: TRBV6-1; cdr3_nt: TGTGCCAGCAGCCCCCAACTAGCGGGAGGGAGCCCCTACGAGCAGTACTTC; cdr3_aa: CASSPQLAGGSPYEQYF
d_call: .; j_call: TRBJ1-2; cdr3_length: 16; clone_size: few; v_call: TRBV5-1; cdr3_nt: TGCGCCAGCAGCTTGGAGGGGCAGAGAGGTGGTTATGGCTACACCTTC; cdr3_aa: CASSLEGQRGGYGYTF
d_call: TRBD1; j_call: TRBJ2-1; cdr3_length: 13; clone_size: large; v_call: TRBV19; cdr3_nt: TGTGCCAGTAGTATGGGCCGGACAGGGGAGCAGTTCTTC; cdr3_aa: CASSMGRTGEQFF
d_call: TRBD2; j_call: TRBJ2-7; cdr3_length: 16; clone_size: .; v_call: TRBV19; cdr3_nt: TGTGCCAGTAGTATCTCGACTAGCGGAGCCCCTTACGAGCAGTACTTC; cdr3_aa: CASSISTSGAPYEQYF
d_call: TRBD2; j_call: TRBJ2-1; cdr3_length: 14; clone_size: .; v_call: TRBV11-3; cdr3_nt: TGTGCCAGCAGCTTTAGCGGGCTCTACAATGAGCAGTTCTTC; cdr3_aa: CASSFSGLYNEQFF
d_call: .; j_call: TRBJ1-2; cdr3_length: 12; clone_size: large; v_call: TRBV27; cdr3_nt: TGTGCCAGCAGTCCACTTGGGGACGGCTACACCTTC; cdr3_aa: CASSPLGDGYTF
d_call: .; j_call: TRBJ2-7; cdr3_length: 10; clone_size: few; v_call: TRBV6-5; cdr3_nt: TGTGCCAGCAGGGGGCTGGAGCAGTACTTC; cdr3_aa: CASRGLEQYF
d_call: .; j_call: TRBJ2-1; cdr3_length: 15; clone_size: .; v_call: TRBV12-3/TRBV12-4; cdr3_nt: TGTGCCAGCAGTCCTATAGGGGGAGAGAGGAATGAGCAGTTCTTC; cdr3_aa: CASSPIGGERNEQFF
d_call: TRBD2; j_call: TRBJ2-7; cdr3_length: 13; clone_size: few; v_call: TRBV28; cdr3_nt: TGTGCCAGCAGTTTAGGGACTACCTACGAGCAGTACTTC; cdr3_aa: CASSLGTTYEQYF
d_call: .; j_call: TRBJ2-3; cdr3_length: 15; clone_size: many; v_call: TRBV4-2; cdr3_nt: TGTGCCAGCAGCCAAGCCAGCGGGACAGCAGATACGCAGTATTTT; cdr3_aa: CASSQASGTADTQYF
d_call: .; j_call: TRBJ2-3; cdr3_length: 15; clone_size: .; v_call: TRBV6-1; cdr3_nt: TGTGCCAGCAGGGCCGGAGATCAAGGGACAGATACGCAGTATTTT; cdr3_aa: CASRAGDQGTDTQYF
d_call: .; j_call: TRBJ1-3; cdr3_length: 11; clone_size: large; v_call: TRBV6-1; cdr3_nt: TGTGCCAGCACCCGTGGAAACACCATATATTTT; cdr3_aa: CASTRGNTIYF
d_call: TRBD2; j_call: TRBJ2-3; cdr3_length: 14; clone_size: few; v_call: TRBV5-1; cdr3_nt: TGCGCCAGCAGCTCGGGACTAGCGGGGGGTACGCAGTATTTT; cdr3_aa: CASSSGLAGGTQYF
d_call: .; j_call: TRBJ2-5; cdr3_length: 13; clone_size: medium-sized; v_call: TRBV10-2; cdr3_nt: TGCGCCAGCAGTGATTACGGACAAGAGACCCAGTACTTC; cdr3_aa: CASSDYGQETQYF
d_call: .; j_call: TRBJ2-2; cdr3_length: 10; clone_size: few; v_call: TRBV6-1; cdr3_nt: TGTGCCACCGGCGCCGGGGAGCTGTTTTTT; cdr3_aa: CATGAGELFF
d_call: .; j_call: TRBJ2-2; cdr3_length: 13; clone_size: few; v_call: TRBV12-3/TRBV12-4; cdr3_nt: TGTGCCAGCAGTTTTGGGGACACCGGGGAGCTGTTTTTT; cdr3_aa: CASSFGDTGELFF
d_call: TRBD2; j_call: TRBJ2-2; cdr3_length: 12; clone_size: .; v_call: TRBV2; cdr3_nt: TGTGCCAGCCATTGGGAGGGCGGGGAGCTGTTTTTT; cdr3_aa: CASHWEGGELFF
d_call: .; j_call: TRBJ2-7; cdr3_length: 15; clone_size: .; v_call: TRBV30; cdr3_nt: TGTGCCTGGAGGGAATCTTGGACGGCCCCCTACGAGCAGTACTTC; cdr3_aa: CAWRESWTAPYEQYF
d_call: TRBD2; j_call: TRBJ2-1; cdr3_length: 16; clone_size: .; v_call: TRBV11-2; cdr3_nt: TGTGCCAGCAGCCTCGGTTCCGTAGCGGGGATTAATGAGCAGTTCTTC; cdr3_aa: CASSLGSVAGINEQFF
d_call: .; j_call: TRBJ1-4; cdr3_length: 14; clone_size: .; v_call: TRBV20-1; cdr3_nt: TGCAGTGCTAGTGATACCGGGAACAGCGAAAAACTGTTTTTT; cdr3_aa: CSASDTGNSEKLFF
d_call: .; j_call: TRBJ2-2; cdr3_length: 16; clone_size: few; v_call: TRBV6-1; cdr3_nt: TGTGCCAGCAGTGAAGGGGGAGGCAGACTCACCGGGGAGCTGTTTTTT; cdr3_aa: CASSEGGGRLTGELFF
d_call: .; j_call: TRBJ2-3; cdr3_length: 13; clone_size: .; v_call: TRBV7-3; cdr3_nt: TGTGCCAGCAGCACCGCCGCCACAGATACGCAGTATTTT; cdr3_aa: CASSTAATDTQYF
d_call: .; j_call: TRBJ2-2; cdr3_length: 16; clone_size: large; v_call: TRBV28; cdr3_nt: TGTGCCAGCAGTTTACAAGGCGGGACTAACACCGGGGAGCTGTTTTTT; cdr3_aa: CASSLQGGTNTGELFF
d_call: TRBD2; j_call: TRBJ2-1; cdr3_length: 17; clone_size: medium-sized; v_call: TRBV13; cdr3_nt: TGTGCCAGCAGCCGGGGACTAGCGGTCTACTCCTACAATGAGCAGTTCTTC; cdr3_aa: CASSRGLAVYSYNEQFF
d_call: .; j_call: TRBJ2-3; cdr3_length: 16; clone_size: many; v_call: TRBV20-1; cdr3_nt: TGCAGTGCTTTAAGGTCCGATGGGCCCGTCACAGATACGCAGTATTTT; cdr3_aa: CSALRSDGPVTDTQYF
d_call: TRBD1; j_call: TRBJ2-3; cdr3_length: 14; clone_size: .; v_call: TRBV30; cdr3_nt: TGTGCCTGGAGTGCAGGGGGCGGCGAAGATACGCAGTATTTT; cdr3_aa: CAWSAGGGEDTQYF
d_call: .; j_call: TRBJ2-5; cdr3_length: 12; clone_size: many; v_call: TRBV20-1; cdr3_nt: TGCAGTGCTAGTAAGGGAGGAGAGACCCAGTACTTC; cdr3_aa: CSASKGGETQYF
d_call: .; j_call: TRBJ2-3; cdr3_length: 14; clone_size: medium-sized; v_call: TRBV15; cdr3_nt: TGTGCCACCAGCGTGCCATCAGGTTCAGATACGCAGTATTTT; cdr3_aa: CATSVPSGSDTQYF
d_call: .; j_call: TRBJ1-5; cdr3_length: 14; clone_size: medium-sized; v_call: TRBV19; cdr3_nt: TGTGCCAGTAGTATAGAAGGGGGGAGCCAGCCCCAGCATTTT; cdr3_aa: CASSIEGGSQPQHF
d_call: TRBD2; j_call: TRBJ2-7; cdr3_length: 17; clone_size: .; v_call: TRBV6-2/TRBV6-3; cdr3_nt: TGTGCCAGCACCCCCGGGTTGGGACTAGCGGTCTCCTACGAGCAGTACTTC; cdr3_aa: CASTPGLGLAVSYEQYF
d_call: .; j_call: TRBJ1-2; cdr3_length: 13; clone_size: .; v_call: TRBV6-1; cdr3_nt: TGTGCCAGCGGACCTGGACCGAACTATGGCTACACCTTC; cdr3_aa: CASGPGPNYGYTF
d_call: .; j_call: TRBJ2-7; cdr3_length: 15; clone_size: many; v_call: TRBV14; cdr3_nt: TGTGCCAGCAGTCCCCGGGATACTAGCACCTACGAGCAGTACTTC; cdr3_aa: CASSPRDTSTYEQYF
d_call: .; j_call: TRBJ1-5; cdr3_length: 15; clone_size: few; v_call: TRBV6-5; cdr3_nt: TGTGCCAGCAGTTACTCAAGGGTAGGCAATCAGCCCCAGCATTTT; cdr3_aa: CASSYSRVGNQPQHF
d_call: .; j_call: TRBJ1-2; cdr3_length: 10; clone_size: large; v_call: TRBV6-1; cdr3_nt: TGTGCCAGCAGGGAAGATGGCTACACCTTC; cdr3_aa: CASREDGYTF
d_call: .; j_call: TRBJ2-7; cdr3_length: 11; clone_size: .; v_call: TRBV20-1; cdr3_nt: TGCAGTGCGCCAGGGATCTACGAGCAGTACTTC; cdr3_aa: CSAPGIYEQYF
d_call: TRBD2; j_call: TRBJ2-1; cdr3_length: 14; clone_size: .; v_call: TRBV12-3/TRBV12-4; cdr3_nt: TGTGCCAGCAGGCGGGAGAGGGGCTACAATGAGCAGTTCTTC; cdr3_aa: CASRRERGYNEQFF
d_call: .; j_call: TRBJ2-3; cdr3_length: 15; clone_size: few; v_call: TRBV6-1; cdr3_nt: TGTGCCAGCATGGGTCGTATGTCTAGCACAGATACGCAGTATTTT; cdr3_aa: CASMGRMSSTDTQYF
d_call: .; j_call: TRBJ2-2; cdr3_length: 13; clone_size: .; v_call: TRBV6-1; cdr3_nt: TGTGCCACCCAGTTCAGGGGCACCGGGCAGCTGTTTTTT; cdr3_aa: CATQFRGTGQLFF
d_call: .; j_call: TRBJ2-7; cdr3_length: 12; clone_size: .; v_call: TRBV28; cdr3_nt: TGTGCCAGCAGTCGTATTTCCTACGAGCAGTACTTC; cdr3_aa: CASSRISYEQYF
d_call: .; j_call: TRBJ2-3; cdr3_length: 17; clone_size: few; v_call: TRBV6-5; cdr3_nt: TGTGCCAGCAGTTATTCCGGGCGGACGTCTAGCACAGATACGCAGTATTTT; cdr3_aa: CASSYSGRTSSTDTQYF